The 20 T cell receptor beta chains below were found in one sample sequenced in a study of identical twins. TCRdb fed the 5' RACE reads into MiXCR, producing one record per CDR3 protein. In the table there are 1.5 million to 2 million distinct CDR3 sequences, less than 40% of which are singletons. The sequenced material came from cord blood. These receptor sequences come from a newborn girl in good health.

This clonotype was seen only once. The chain couples TRBV20-1 to TRBJ2-3; TRBD2 matches 7 bases. Per the germline V gene, CDR1 is DFQATT and CDR2 is SNEGSKA (reference sequence). This CDR3 is 12 amino acids long. The trim removed 5 bases at V and 5 bases at J, leaving 4 bases unmatched. The CDR3 loop reads CSAGGGGDTQYF. DNA for the CDR3: TGCAGTGCTGGCGGCGGGGGAGATACGCAGTATTTT.

The chain carries TRBV14 and TRBJ2-3; no firm D call. The V gene's germline CDR1 is SGHDN and CDR2 FVKESK. Trimming took 4 bases from V and 2 from J, leaving 7 bases between them. The CDR3 extends over 13 amino acids. CDR3 sequence (DNA): TGTGCCAGCAGCCGCCAGCCCACAGATACGCAGTATTTT. Translating gives CASSRQPTDTQYF. The variable domain in full, completed from reference TRBV14 and TRBJ2-3, reads EAGVTQFPSHSVIEKGQTVTLRCDPISGHDNLYWYRRVMGKEIKFLLHFVKESKQDESGMPNNRFLAERTGGTYSTLKVQPAELEDSGVYFCASSRQPTDTQYFGPGTRLTVL.

This clonotype appeared many times. This sequence joins TRBV29-1 and TRBJ1-2; D is undetermined. The CDR3 extends over 14 amino acids. Germline V gene lookup returns CDR1 SQVTM and CDR2 ANQGSEA. V dropped 0 bases and J dropped 6 bases, with 14 bases sitting between them. The CDR3 DNA follows: TGCAGCGTTGAAGATCGTCGTCGGTTCCATGGCTACACCTTC. Translating it yields CSVEDRRRFHGYTF.

This chain uses TRBV3-1 with TRBJ1-1, with 8 nucleotides matching TRBD1. Germline trimming cut 1 base from V and 0 bases from J; bases unmatched to any gene: 4. The CDR3 runs 16 residues. The germline CDR1 and CDR2 sequences are LGHDT and YNNKEL (reference sequence). The CDR3 DNA follows: TGTGCCAGCAGCCAAGCAGGGGGCGTTATGAACACTGAAGCTTTCTTT. Translation: CASSQAGGVMNTEAFF.

As regards this clonotype: A much larger clone differs by one base, so this may be a read error. V and J are TRBV3-1 and TRBJ1-2, with D perhaps matching TRBD1 (5 bases). This CDR3 region has 14 residues. Trimming stripped 0 bases from V and 4 bases from J, with 9 bases between. Per germline, CDR1 LGHDT and CDR2 YNNKEL (reference sequence). The CDR3 region is CASSQDWGIYGYTF. CDR3 DNA: TGTGCCAGCAGCCAAGATTGGGGGATCTATGGCTACACCTTC.

The V gene is TRBV20-1, the J gene TRBJ2-5, with D possibly called TRBD1 or TRBD2 (5 bases each). Germline lookup yields CDR1 DFQATT and CDR2 SNEGSKA (reference sequence). This CDR3 is built from 11 residues. Trimming pared 6 bases from V and 6 bases from J, leaving 11 bases between. The CDR3 sequence is CSARRDQTQYF. The CDR3 nucleotides are TGCAGTGCCCGCAGGGACCAGACCCAGTACTTC.

This clonotype was recorded a few times. The V and J genes are TRBV5-5 and TRBJ1-2; 10 nucleotides align to TRBD1. This CDR3 spans 16 amino acids. Germline V gene sequence: CDR1 SGHKS, CDR2 YYEKEE (reference sequence). After removal of 0 bases from V and 1 base from J, the junction contained 3 bases not matched to a gene. In nucleotides, the CDR3 is TGTGCCAGCAGCTTGGCTTGGACAGGGGGTAACTATGGCTACACCTTC. This gives the protein CASSLAWTGGNYGYTF.

In its sample, this clonotype was seen many times. This chain links TRBV4-2 with TRBJ2-5, with 15 positions matching TRBD2. The germline V gene encodes CDR1 LGHNA and CDR2 YNFKEQ. V gave up 0 bases and J gave up 4 bases; unmatched junction bases: 3. The CDR3 length is 17 residues. CDR3 DNA: TGTGCCAGCAGCCAAGAATTGGGACTAGCGGGAGGAGAGACCCAGTACTTC. Its protein is CASSQELGLAGGETQYF.

J is TRBJ2-5 and V is TRBV28; 9 bases line up with TRBD2. V shed 5 bases and J 11 bases; nucleotides not matched to a gene: 18. CDR3 length equals 16 residues. The germline CDR1 and CDR2 sequences are MDHEN and SYDVKM. The CDR3 DNA reads as TGTGCCAGCAGTCCACGGGGGCGACTAGCGGACAATGAGCAGTACTTC. The encoded protein is CASSPRGRLADNEQYF. The full variable domain, completed using reference TRBV28 and TRBJ2-5, is DVKVTQSSRYLVKRTGEKVFLECVQDMDHENMFWYRQDPGLGLRLIYFSYDVKMKEKGDIPEGYSVSREKKERFSLILESASTNQTSMYLCASSPRGRLADNEQYFGPGTRLLVL.

This clonotype has a handful of counts. The J gene is TRBJ1-5, the V gene TRBV20-1; D is possibly TRBD1 (6 bases). Looked up from germline, CDR1 is DFQATT and CDR2 is SNEGSKA (reference sequence). CDR3 length: 15 amino acids. V was cut by 6 bases and J by 0 bases, with 15 bases left in between. This CDR3 reads CSASDRAYSNQPQHF. The CDR3 DNA reads TGCAGTGCCTCGGACAGAGCGTATAGCAATCAGCCCCAGCATTTT.

In this sample, this clonotype turned up a few times. V gene TRBV2 combines with J gene TRBJ1-5, with 12 bases fitting TRBD1. Germline CDR1 is SNHLY and CDR2 is FYNNEI. V lost 4 bases and J lost 6; bases outside the gene matches: 7. The CDR3 consists of 16 residues. In nucleotides, the CDR3 is TGTGCCAGCAGTGGACCGGGACAGGGGGCAGGTCAGCCCCAGCATTTT. Its protein product is CASSGPGQGAGQPQHF.

The V and J genes are TRBV20-1 and TRBJ2-1, with 7 bases fitting TRBD2. CDR3 size: 15 residues. The trim removed 5 bases at V and 1 base at J, leaving 8 bases unmatched. Germline V gives CDR1 DFQATT, CDR2 SNEGSKA (reference sequence). CDR3 sequence: CSARRTGGSYNEQFF. CDR3 bases: TGCAGTGCTCGAAGGACGGGGGGATCCTACAATGAGCAGTTCTTC.

In this sample, this clonotype turned up a few times. The chain combines TRBV27 with TRBJ2-1, with TRBD2 matching 11 bases. Germline loops: CDR1 MNHEY, CDR2 SMNVEV (reference sequence). This CDR3 region has 14 residues. J was trimmed by 7 bases and V by 10 bases; bases with no gene match: 9. The CDR3 DNA reads as TGTGCCAACCTCCCCTGGACTAGCGGGAATGAGCAGTTCTTC. As protein: CANLPWTSGNEQFF.

This clonotype turned up a few times. The chain uses TRBV28 and TRBJ2-5, with a possible D match to TRBD2 (6 bases). The J call could be wrong; TRBJ2-7 is a better fit for the DNA end. Germline assignment: CDR1 MDHEN and CDR2 SYDVKM. The CDR3 has 15 residues. The CDR3 region is CASSLYGRPQYEQYF. The DNA of the CDR3 is TGTGCCAGCAGTTTATACGGGAGACCTCAGTACGAGCAGTACTTC.

This clonotype was picked up many times. The chain combines TRBV7-2 with TRBJ2-1, with TRBD2 identical over 7 bases. The CDR3 is 16 residues long. Per the germline V gene, CDR1 is SGHTA and CDR2 is FQGNSA. V lost 0 bases and J lost 4; bases outside the gene matches: 6. The CDR3 DNA sequence: TGTGCCAGCAGCTTAGCAGGGACTACCTATTACAATGAGCAGTTCTTC. Protein: CASSLAGTTYYNEQFF.

This clonotype was seen only a few times. V usage is TRBV14 and J usage is TRBJ2-5; 8 nucleotides match TRBD2. The CDR3 is 16 residues long. From germline, CDR1 is SGHDN and CDR2 FVKESK. With V trimmed by 1 base and J by 1 base, 5 bases remained unmatched. In nucleotides, the CDR3 is TGTGCCAGCAGCCAAGTCTCCCGGGGGGGCCAAGAGACCCAGTACTTC. This gives the protein CASSQVSRGGQETQYF. Using reference TRBV14 and TRBJ2-5 for the parts outside the CDR3, the full variable domain is EAGVTQFPSHSVIEKGQTVTLRCDPISGHDNLYWYRRVMGKEIKFLLHFVKESKQDESGMPNNRFLAERTGGTYSTLKVQPAELEDSGVYFCASSQVSRGGQETQYFGPGTRLLVL.

The chain has TRBV6-5 and TRBJ2-6; D ambiguous. The CDR3 has 16 amino acids. Germline CDR1 and CDR2: MNHEY and SVGAGI. With 0 bases removed from V and 2 bases from J, the gap between germline ends came to 8 bases. CDR3 residues: CASSYSAQTGANVLTF. In nucleotides, the CDR3 is TGTGCCAGCAGTTACTCGGCACAGACTGGGGCCAACGTCCTGACTTTC.

In this sample, this clonotype turned up a few times. The rearrangement joins TRBV15 to TRBJ2-3; 8 nucleotides agree with TRBD2. V lost 0 bases to trimming and J lost 9 bases; unmatched junction nucleotides: 5. CDR3 size: 14 residues. Germline V CDR1 and CDR2: LNHNV, YYDKDF (reference sequence). CDR3: CATSRDSGERTQYF. The CDR3 DNA follows: TGTGCCACCAGCAGAGATAGCGGGGAAAGGACGCAGTATTTT. Variable domain in full (rest from reference TRBV15 and TRBJ2-3): DAMVIQNPRYQVTQFGKPVTLSCSQTLNHNVMYWYQQKSSQAPKLLFHYYDKDFNNEADTPDNFQSRRPNTSFCFLDIRSPGLGDTAMYLCATSRDSGERTQYFGPGTRLTVL.

This clonotype was detected only a few times. This rearrangement joins TRBV20-1 to TRBJ2-7, with D possibly being TRBD1 or TRBD2 (5 bases each). Germline V gene sequence: CDR1 DFQATT, CDR2 SNEGSKA (reference sequence). Trimming removed 3 bases from V and 5 bases from J, with 11 bases in between. This CDR3 spans 12 amino acids. The CDR3 DNA reads as TGCAGTGCTAGCCCCGGGGACCACGAGCAGTACTTC. Its translation is CSASPGDHEQYF.

This clonotype was found a few times. The chain has TRBV4-2 and TRBJ1-2; TRBD1 is a possible D gene (5 bases). Trimming removed 3 bases at V and 2 bases at J, with 13 bases between. This CDR3 is built from 15 residues. Looked up from germline, CDR1 is LGHNA and CDR2 is YNFKEQ. The CDR3 here is CASSQPGTVNYGYTF. DNA for the CDR3: TGTGCCAGCAGCCAGCCCGGGACCGTCAACTATGGCTACACCTTC.